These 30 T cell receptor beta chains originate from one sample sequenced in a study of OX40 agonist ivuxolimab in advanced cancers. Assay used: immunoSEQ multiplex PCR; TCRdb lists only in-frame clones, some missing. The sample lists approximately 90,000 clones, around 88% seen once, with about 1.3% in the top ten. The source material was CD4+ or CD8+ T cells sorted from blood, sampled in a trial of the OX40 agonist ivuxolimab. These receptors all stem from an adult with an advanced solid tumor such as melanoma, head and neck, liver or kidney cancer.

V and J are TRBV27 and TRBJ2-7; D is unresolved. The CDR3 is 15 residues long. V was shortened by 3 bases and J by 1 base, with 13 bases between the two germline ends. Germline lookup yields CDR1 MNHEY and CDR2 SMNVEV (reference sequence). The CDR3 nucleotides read TGTGCCAGCAGTTTCAGCAGAAGGGCTTCCTACGAGCAGTACTTC. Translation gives CASSFSRRASYEQYF.

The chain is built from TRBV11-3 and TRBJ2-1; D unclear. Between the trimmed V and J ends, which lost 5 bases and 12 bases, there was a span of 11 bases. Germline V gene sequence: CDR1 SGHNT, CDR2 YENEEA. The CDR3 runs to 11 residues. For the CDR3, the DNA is TGTGCCAGCAGCCGTAATGGGTGGCAGTTCTTC. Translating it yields CASSRNGWQFF.

CDR3 protein: CATSSPVTGSGQFF. CDR3 bases: TGTGCCACCAGCAGTCCCGTCACAGGGTCCGGGCAGTTCTTC. The V gene is TRBV15, the J gene TRBJ2-1, with D tentatively TRBD1 (6 bases). CDR1 is LNHNV and CDR2 is YYDKDF in the germline V gene (reference sequence). V was clipped by 3 bases and J by 12 bases, with 18 bases between them. The CDR3 loop spans 14 amino acids. Drawing the rest from reference TRBV15 and TRBJ2-1, the complete variable domain is DAMVIQNPRYQVTQFGKPVTLSCSQTLNHNVMYWYQQKSSQAPKLLFHYYDKDFNNEADTPDNFQSRRPNTSFCFLDIRSPGLGDTAMYLCATSSPVTGSGQFFGPGTRLTVL.

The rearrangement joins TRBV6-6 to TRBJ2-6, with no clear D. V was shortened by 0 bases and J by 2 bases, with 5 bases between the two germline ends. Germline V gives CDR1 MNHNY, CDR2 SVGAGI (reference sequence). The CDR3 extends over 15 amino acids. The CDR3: CASSYSGTGANVLTF. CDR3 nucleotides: TGTGCCAGCAGTTACTCAGGGACTGGGGCCAACGTCCTGACTTTC.

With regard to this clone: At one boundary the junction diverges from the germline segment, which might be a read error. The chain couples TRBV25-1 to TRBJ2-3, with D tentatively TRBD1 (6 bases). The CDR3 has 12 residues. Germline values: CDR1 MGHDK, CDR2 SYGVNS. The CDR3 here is CASRGQTNVPVF. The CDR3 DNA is TGTGCCAGCAGAGGACAGACCAACGTCCCGGTTTTT. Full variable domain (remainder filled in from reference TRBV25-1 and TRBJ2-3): EADIYQTPRYLVIGTGKKITLECSQTMGHDKMYWYQQDPGMELHLIHYSYGVNSTEKGDLSSESTVSRIRTEHFPLTLESARPSHTSQYLCASRGQTNVPVFGPGTRLTVL.

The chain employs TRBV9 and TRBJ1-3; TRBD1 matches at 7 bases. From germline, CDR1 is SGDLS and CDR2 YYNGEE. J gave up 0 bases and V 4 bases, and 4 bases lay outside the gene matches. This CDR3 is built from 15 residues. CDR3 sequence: CASSFRDSSGNTIYF. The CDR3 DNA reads TGTGCCAGCAGCTTCCGGGACAGCTCTGGAAACACCATATATTTT. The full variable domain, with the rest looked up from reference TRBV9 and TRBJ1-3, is DSGVTQTPKHLITATGQRVTLRCSPRSGDLSVYWYQQSLDQGLQFLIQYYNGEERAKGNILERFSAQQFPDLHSELNLSSLELGDSALYFCASSFRDSSGNTIYFGEGSWLTVV.

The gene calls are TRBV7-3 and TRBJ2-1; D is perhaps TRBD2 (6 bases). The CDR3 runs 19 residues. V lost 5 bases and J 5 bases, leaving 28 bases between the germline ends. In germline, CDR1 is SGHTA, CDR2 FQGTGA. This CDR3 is CASSGKGGRSSRSNNEQFF. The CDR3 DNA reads TGTGCCAGCAGCGGAAAAGGTGGGAGGTCCTCAAGGTCCAACAATGAGCAGTTCTTC.

CDR3 amino acids: CASSSLGTSGRSKTQYF. Written as DNA, the CDR3 is TGTGCCAGCAGCTCTCTTGGGACTAGCGGGAGAAGTAAGACCCAGTACTTC. The chain uses TRBV11-2 and TRBJ2-5, with 14 bases aligning to TRBD2. V trimming: 4 bases; J trimming: 6 bases; junction bases outside the gene matches: 10. CDR1 and CDR2 (germline): SGHAT, FQNNGV. The CDR3 sequence is 17 residues long.

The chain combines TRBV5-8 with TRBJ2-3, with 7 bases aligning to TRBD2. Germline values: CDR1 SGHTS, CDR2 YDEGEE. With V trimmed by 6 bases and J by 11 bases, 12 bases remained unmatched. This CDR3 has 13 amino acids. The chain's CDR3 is CASTGGRMERQYF. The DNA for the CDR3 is TGTGCCAGCACGGGGGGACGGATGGAAAGGCAGTATTTT.

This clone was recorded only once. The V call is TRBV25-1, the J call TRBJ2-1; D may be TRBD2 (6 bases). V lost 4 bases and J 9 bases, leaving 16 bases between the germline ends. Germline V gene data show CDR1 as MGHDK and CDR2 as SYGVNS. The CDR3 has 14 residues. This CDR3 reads CASSVAGSEGEQFF. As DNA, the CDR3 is TGTGCCAGCAGTGTGGCAGGTTCGGAGGGTGAGCAGTTCTTC.

Here the CDR3 DNA reads TGCGCCAGCAGCTGGGGACTAGCGGGGGGGAGCTCCTACAATGAGCAGTTCTTC. Protein: CASSWGLAGGSSYNEQFF. This chain uses TRBV5-1 with TRBJ2-1, with 16 positions matching TRBD2. V lost 3 bases, J lost 0 bases, and 3 bases stayed unmatched. Germline loops: CDR1 SGHRS, CDR2 YFSETQ. The CDR3 covers 18 residues.

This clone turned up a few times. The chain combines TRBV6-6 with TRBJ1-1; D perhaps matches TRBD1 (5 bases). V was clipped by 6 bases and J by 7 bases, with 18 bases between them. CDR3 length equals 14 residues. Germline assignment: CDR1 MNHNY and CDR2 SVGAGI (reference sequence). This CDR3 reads CASSRGEGRGEAFF. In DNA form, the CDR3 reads TGTGCCAGCAGCCGGGGGGAGGGACGTGGTGAAGCTTTCTTT.

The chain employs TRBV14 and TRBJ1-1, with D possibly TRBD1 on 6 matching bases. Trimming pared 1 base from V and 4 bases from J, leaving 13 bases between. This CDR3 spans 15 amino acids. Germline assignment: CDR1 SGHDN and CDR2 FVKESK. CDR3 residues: CASSQVQGPATEAFF. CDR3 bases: TGTGCCAGCAGCCAAGTTCAGGGGCCCGCCACTGAAGCTTTCTTT. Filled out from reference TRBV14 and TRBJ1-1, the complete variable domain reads EAGVTQFPSHSVIEKGQTVTLRCDPISGHDNLYWYRRVMGKEIKFLLHFVKESKQDESGMPNNRFLAERTGGTYSTLKVQPAELEDSGVYFCASSQVQGPATEAFFGQGTRLTVV.

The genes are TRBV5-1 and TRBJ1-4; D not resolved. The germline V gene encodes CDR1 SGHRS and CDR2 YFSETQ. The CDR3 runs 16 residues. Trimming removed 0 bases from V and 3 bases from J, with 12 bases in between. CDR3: CASSLEFGSANEKLFF. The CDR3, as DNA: TGCGCCAGCAGCTTGGAATTTGGGAGCGCTAATGAAAAACTGTTTTTT.

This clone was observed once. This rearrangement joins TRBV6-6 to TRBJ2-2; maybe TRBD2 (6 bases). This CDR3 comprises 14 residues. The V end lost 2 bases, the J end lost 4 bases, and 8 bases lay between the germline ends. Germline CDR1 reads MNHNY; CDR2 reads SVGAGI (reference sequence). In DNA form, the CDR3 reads TGTGCCAGCAGTTACGAGCGGGCCACCGGGGAGCTGTTTTTT. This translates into CASSYERATGELFF.

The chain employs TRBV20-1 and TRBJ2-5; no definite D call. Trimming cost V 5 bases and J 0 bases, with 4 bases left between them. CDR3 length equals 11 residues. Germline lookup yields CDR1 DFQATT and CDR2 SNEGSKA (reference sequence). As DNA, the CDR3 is TGCAGTGCTCAACACCAAGAGACCCAGTACTTC. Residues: CSAQHQETQYF.

CDR3 nucleotides: TGTGCCATCAGTACGGCCGGAGGGGGGCACCAAGAGACCCAGTACTTC. Translation gives CAISTAGGGHQETQYF. This chain uses TRBV10-3 with TRBJ2-5, with D possibly called TRBD1 or TRBD2 (6 bases each). This CDR3 has 16 residues. V was trimmed by 5 bases and J by 0 bases, leaving 16 bases between them. Per germline, CDR1 ENHRY and CDR2 SYGVKD.

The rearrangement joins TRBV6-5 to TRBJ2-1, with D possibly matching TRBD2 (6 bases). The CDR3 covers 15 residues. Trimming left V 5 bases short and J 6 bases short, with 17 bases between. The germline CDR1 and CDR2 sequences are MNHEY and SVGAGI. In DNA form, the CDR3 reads TGTGCCAGCAGTCGCGGGGATAGGGTTTTCAATGAGCAGTTCTTC. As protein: CASSRGDRVFNEQFF.

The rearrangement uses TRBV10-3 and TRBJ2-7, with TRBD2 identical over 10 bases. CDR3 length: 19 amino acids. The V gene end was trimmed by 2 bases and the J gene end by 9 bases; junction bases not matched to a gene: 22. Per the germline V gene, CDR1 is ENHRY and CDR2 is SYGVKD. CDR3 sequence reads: CAISEPQSSSGRLPFGQYF. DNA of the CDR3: TGTGCCATCAGTGAGCCCCAAAGTTCTAGCGGGAGACTCCCTTTTGGGCAGTACTTC.

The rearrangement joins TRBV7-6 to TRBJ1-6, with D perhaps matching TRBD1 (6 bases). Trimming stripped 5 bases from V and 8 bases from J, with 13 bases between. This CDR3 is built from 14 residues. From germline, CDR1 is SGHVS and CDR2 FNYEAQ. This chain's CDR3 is CASSIGQRDSPLHF. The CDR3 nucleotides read TGTGCCAGCAGCATCGGACAGAGGGATTCACCCCTCCACTTT.

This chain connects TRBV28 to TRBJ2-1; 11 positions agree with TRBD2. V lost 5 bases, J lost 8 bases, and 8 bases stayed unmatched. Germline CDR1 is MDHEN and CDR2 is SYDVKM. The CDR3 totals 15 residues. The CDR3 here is CASSDLAGGSHEQFF. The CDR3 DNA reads TGTGCCAGCAGTGACCTAGCGGGAGGTTCCCATGAGCAGTTCTTC.

CDR3 amino acids: CASSFRRTVTNYGYTF. The CDR3 coding sequence is TGTGCCAGCAGCTTCCGAAGAACGGTCACTAACTATGGCTACACCTTC. The genes are TRBV5-6 and TRBJ1-2, with D uncertain. The ends were cut back, 2 bases at V and 0 bases at J, with 14 bases in the middle. The germline V gene encodes CDR1 SGHDT and CDR2 YYEEEE. The CDR3 length is 16 residues.

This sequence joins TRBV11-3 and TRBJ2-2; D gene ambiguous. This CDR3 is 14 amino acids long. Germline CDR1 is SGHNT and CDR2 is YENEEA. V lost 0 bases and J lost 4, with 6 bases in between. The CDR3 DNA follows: TGTGCCAGCAGCTTAGACATAGCCACCGGGGAGCTGTTTTTT. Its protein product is CASSLDIATGELFF.

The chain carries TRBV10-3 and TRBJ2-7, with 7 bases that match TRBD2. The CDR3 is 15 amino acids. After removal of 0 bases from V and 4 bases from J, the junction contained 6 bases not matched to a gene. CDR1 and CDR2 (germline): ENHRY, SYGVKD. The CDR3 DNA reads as TGTGCCATCAGTGAGTCGTCTAGCGGATATTACGAGCAGTACTTC. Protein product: CAISESSSGYYEQYF.

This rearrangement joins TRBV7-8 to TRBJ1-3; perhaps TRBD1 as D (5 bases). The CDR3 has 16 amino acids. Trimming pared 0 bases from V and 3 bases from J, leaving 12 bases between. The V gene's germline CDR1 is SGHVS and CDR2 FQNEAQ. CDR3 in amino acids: CASSLAVGGGGNTIYF. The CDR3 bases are TGTGCCAGCAGCTTAGCGGTGGGGGGGGGTGGAAACACCATATATTTT.

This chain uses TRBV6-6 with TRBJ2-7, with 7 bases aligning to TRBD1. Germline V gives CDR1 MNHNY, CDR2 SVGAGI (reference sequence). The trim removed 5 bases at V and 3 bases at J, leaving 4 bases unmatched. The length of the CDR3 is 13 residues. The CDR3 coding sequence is TGTGCCAGCAGTCGGGACAGCTACTACGAGCAGTACTTC. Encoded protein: CASSRDSYYEQYF.

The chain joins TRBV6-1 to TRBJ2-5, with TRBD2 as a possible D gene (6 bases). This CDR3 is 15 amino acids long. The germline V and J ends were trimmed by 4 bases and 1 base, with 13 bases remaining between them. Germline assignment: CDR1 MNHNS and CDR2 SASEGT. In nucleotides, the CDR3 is TGTGCCAGCAGTGTGGGACTTAGAGGCCAAGAGACCCAGTACTTC. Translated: CASSVGLRGQETQYF.

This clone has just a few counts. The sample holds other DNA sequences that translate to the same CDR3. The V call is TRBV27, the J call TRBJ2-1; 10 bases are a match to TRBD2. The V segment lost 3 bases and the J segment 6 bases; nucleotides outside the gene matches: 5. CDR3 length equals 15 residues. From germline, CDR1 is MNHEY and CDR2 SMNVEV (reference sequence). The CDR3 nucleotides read TGTGCCAGCAGTTTTTGGCTAGCGGGGGCCAATGAGCAGTTCTTC. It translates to CASSFWLAGANEQFF.

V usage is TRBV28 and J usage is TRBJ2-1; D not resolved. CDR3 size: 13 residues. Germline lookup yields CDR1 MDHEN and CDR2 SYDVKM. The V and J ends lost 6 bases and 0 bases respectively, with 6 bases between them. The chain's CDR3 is CASRGPSYNEQFF. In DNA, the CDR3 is TGTGCCAGCAGAGGGCCCTCCTACAATGAGCAGTTCTTC.

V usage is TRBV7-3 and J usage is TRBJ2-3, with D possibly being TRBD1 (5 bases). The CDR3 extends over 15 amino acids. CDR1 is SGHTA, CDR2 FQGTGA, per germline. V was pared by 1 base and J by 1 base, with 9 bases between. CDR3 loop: CASSLSRVGTDTQYF. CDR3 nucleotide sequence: TGTGCCAGCAGCTTAAGCAGGGTAGGCACAGATACGCAGTATTTT.